This TCR beta chain is drawn from a study of long-term antiretroviral therapy in people with HIV. Study outcomes and limitations: Blood collection from about 2003 to 2018 possibly occurred under older ART regimens.

An immunoSEQ assay, version v3.0, was performed at survey level. Sequencing of each sample targeted about 35,000-55,000 T-cell genomes. Clones were sequenced by immunoSEQ multiplex PCR, and TCRdb holds only the in-frame ones, with some missing. This sample yields roughly 22,000 clones, of which about 79% are seen a single time; approximately 2.5% belongs to the top ten. United States facilities provided treatment to all participants with HIV. This clone was recorded only once. Its antigen is unknown. The starting material was unsorted PBMCs, obtained 3 years after starting antiretroviral therapy. This sequence was found in a man between 50 and 59 years old with HIV.

The CDR3, as DNA: TGTGCCAGCAGCTTCGGACGTGGCTTCTACCAAGAGACCCAGTACTTC. Translation gives CASSFGRGFYQETQYF. The chain links TRBV7-9 to TRBJ2-5; D gene uncertain. The germline CDR1 and CDR2 sequences are SEHNR and FQNEAQ (reference sequence). V was cut by 3 bases and J by 0 bases, with 14 bases left in between. The CDR3 has 16 residues.